The 8 T cell receptor beta chains below were found in one sample sequenced in a study of blood T cells in healthy people across ages. Combining a sample-barcoded 5' primer with a J-beta primer mix, a second PCR ran for roughly 7 to 11 cycles. TCRdb re-analysed the 5' RACE reads in MiXCR, keeping a single row per CDR3 protein. The sample carries roughly 2 million distinct CDR3 sequences, around half recorded once. Specimen: blood. The receptors derive from a woman in her thirties or forties in good health.

V gene TRBV6-5 combines with J gene TRBJ2-1; either TRBD1 or TRBD2 may fit D (6 bases each). Per the germline V gene, CDR1 is MNHEY and CDR2 is SVGAGI. The CDR3 is 15 amino acids. V was clipped by 6 bases and J by 8 bases, with 20 bases between them. CDR3 amino acids: CASRTRGGASDEQFF. CDR3 bases: TGTGCCAGCAGGACTAGAGGGGGAGCTTCGGATGAGCAGTTCTTC.

The J gene is TRBJ1-5, the V gene TRBV4-2; D may be TRBD1 (5 bases). CDR3 size: 16 residues. Germline assignment: CDR1 LGHNA and CDR2 YNFKEQ. V was shortened by 0 bases and J by 0 bases, with 9 bases between the two germline ends. This chain's CDR3 is CASSQDNRNSNQPQHF. CDR3 nucleotide sequence: TGTGCCAGCAGCCAAGACAACAGGAATAGCAATCAGCCCCAGCATTTT.

V usage is TRBV28 and J usage is TRBJ1-4; TRBD1 matches 7 bases. J was trimmed by 5 bases and V by 7 bases; bases with no gene match: 4. CDR1 is MDHEN and CDR2 is SYDVKM in the germline V gene. CDR3 size: 13 residues. CDR3 sequence reads: CASNKQGNEKLFF. The CDR3 region has the DNA TGTGCCAGCAATAAACAGGGGAATGAAAAACTGTTTTTT. Variable domain in full (rest from reference TRBV28 and TRBJ1-4): DVKVTQSSRYLVKRTGEKVFLECVQDMDHENMFWYRQDPGLGLRLIYFSYDVKMKEKGDIPEGYSVSREKKERFSLILESASTNQTSMYLCASNKQGNEKLFFGSGTQLSVL.

The sample holds a few counts of this clonotype. The chain uses TRBV10-3 and TRBJ2-3, with 10 nucleotides matching TRBD2. The CDR3 loop spans 15 amino acids. V lost 4 bases to trimming and J lost 5 bases; unmatched junction nucleotides: 6. Per the germline V gene, CDR1 is ENHRY and CDR2 is SYGVKD. The CDR3 loop reads CAISASGGALDTQYF. The CDR3 bases are TGTGCCATCAGTGCGAGCGGGGGGGCACTAGATACGCAGTATTTT.

This clonotype turned up a few times. The junction departs from germline at one end; a sequencing error may be responsible. CDR3 coding DNA: TGTGCCAGCAGCTTAGTACCGGGACAGGGGGCCCAGTACTTT. It is translated as CASSLVPGQGAQYF. V and J are TRBV7-9 and TRBJ2-5, with 12 bases matching TRBD1. This CDR3 comprises 14 residues. The V gene's germline CDR1 is SEHNR and CDR2 FQNEAQ (reference sequence).

The chain has TRBV28 and TRBJ1-2; 12 positions match TRBD1. Germline-derived CDR1 and CDR2 are MDHEN and SYDVKM. Trimming cost V 6 bases and J 7 bases; bases outside gene matches: 6. This CDR3 has 14 residues. The CDR3 coding sequence is TGTGCCAGCAGCCGGGACAGGGGGCGTACTGGCTACACCTTC. Translation: CASSRDRGRTGYTF.

This clonotype showed up just a few times. The chain employs TRBV5-1 and TRBJ1-2; no firm D call. The CDR3 has 14 residues. CDR1 is SGHRS and CDR2 is YFSETQ in the germline V gene. The V end was cut by 0 bases, the J end by 4 bases, with 10 bases between. Written as DNA, the CDR3 is TGCGCCAGCAGCTTGGCCGACTCCATCTATGGCTACACCTTC. Translation: CASSLADSIYGYTF.

This clonotype was picked up many times. The genes are TRBV6-2 or TRBV6-3 and TRBJ2-1, with D uncertain. This CDR3 region has 13 residues. Germline lookup yields CDR1 MNHEY and CDR2 SVGEGT. V lost 0 bases, J lost 4 bases, and 4 bases lay in between. The CDR3 reads CASSYSTYNEQFF. DNA of the CDR3: TGTGCCAGCAGTTACTCGACTTACAATGAGCAGTTCTTC.